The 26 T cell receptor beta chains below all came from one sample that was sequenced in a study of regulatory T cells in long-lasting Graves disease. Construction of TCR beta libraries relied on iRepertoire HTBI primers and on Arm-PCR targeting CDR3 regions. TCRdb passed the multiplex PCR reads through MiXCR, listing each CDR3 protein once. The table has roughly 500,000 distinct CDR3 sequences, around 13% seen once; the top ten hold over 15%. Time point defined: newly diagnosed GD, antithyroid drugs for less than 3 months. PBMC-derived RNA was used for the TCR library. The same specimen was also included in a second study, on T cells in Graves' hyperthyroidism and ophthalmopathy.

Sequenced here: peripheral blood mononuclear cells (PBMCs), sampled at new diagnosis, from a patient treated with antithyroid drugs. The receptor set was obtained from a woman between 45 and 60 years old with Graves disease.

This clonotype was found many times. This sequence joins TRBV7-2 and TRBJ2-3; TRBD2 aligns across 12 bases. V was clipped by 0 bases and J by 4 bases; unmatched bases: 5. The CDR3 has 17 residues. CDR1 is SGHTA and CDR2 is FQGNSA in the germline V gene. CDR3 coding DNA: TGTGCCAGCAGCTTAGCTATACTAGCGGGAGGTGCAGATACGCAGTATTTT. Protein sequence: CASSLAILAGGADTQYF.

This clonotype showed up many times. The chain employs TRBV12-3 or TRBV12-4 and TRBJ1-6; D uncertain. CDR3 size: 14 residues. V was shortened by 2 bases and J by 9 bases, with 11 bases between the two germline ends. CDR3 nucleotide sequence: TGTGCCAGCAGTTTATCGCCGGATAGTTCACCCCTCCACTTT. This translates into CASSLSPDSSPLHF.

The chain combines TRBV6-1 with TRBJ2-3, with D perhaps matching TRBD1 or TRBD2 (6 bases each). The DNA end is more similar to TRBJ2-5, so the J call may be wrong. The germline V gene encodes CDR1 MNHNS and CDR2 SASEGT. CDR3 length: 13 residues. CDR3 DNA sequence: TGTGCCAGCAGAGACACAGGGAGGGAGACCCAGTACTTC. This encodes CASRDTGRETQYF.

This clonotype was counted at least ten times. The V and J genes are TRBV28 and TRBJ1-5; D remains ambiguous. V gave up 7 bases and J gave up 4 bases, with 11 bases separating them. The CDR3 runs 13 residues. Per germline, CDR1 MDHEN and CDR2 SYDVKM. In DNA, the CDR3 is TGTGCCAGCACCGGTGGGTTAAATCAGCCCCAGCATTTT. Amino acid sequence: CASTGGLNQPQHF.

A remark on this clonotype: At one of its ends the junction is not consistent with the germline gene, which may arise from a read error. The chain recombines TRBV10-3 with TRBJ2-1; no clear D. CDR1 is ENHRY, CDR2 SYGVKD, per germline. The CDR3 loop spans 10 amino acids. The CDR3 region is CATSDNEQFF. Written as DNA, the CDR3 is TGTGCCACCTCCGACAATGAGCAGTTCTTC.

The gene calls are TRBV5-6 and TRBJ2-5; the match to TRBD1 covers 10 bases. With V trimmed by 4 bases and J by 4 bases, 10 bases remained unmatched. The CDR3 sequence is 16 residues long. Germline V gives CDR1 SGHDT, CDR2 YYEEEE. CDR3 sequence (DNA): TGTGCCAGCAGCGGATCCGGGACAGGGGCTGCAGAGACCCAGTACTTC. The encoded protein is CASSGSGTGAAETQYF.

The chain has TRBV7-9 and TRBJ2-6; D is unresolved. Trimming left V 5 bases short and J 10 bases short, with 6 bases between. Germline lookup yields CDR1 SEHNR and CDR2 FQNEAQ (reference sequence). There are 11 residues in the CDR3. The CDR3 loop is CASSPQNVLTF. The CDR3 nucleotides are TGTGCCAGCAGCCCTCAGAACGTCCTGACTTTC.

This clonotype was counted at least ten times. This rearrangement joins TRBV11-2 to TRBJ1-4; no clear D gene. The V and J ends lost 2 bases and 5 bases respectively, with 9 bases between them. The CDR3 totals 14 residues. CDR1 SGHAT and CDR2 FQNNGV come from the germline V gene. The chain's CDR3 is CASSLSIENEKLFF. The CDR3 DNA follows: TGTGCCAGCAGCTTATCTATAGAAAATGAAAAACTGTTTTTT.

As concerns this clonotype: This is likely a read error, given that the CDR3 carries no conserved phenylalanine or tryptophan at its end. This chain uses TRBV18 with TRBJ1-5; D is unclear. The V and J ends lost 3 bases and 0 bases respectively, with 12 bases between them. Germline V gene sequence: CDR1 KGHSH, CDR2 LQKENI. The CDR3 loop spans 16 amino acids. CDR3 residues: CASSPATPYSNQPQHS. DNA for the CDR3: TGTGCCAGCTCACCGGCGACACCGTATAGCAATCAGCCCCAGCATTCT.

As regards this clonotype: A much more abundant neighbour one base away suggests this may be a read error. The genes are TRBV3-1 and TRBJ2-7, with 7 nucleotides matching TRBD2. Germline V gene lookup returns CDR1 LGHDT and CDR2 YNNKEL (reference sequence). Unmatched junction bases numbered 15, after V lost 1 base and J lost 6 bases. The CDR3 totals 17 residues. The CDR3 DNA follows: TGTGCCAGCAGCCAAGGCCGGCACGGGGGGTGGCTGTGCGAGCAGTACTTC. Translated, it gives CASSQGRHGGWLCEQYF.

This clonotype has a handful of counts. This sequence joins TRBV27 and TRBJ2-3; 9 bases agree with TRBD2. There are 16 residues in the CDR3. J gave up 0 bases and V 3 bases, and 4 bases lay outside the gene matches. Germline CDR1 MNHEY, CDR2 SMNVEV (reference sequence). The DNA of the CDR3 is TGTGCCAGCAGTTTTAGTACTAGCGGGAGCACAGATACGCAGTATTTT. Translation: CASSFSTSGSTDTQYF.

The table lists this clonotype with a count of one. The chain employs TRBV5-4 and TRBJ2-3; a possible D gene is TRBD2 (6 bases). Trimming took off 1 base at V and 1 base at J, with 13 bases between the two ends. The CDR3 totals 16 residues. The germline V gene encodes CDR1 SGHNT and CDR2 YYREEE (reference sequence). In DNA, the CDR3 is TGTGCCAGCAGCTTGCGGCTAGCGCGGGGCACAGATACGCAGTATTTT. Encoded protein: CASSLRLARGTDTQYF. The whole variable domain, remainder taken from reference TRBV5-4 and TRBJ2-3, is ETGVTQSPTHLIKTRGQQVTLRCSSQSGHNTVSWYQQALGQGPQFIFQYYREEENGRGNFPPRFSGLQFPNYSSELNVNALELDDSALYLCASSLRLARGTDTQYFGPGTRLTVL.

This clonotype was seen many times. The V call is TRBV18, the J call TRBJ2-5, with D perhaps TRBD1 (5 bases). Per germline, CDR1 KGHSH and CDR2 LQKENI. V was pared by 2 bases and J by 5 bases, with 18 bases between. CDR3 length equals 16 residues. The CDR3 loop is CASSPFPTAAGETQYF. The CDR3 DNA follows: TGTGCCAGCTCACCATTCCCGACAGCAGCAGGGGAGACCCAGTACTTC.

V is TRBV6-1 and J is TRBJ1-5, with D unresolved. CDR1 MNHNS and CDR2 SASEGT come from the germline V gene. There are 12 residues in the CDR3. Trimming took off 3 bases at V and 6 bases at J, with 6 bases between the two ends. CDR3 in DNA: TGTGCCAGCAGTGACGGGTTTCAGCCCCAGCATTTT. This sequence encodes CASSDGFQPQHF.

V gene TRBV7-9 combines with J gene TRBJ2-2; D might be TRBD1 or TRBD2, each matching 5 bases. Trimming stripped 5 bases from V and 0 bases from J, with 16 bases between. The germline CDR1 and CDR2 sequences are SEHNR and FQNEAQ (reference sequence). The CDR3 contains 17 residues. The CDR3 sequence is CASSQKLGGTNTGELFF. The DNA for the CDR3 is TGTGCCAGCAGCCAAAAACTTGGGGGAACGAACACCGGGGAGCTGTTTTTT. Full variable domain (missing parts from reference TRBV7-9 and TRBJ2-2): DTGVSQNPRHKITKRGQNVTFRCDPISEHNRLYWYRQTLGQGPEFLTYFQNEAQLEKSRLLSDRFSAERPKGSFSTLEIQRTEQGDSAMYLCASSQKLGGTNTGELFFGEGSRLTVL.

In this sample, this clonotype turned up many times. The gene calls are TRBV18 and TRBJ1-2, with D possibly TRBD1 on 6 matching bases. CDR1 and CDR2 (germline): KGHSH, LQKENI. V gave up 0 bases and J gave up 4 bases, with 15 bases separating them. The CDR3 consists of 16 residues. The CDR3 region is CASSPPSGQRAYGYTF. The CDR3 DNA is TGTGCCAGCTCACCACCCAGCGGACAGCGGGCCTATGGCTACACCTTC.

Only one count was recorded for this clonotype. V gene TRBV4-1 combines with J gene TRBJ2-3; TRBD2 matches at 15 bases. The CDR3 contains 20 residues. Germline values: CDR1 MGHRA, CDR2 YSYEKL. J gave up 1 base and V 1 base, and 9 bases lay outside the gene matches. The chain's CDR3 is CASSQGGTSGRRWGTDTQYF. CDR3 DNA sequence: TGCGCCAGCAGCCAAGGGGGGACTAGCGGGAGGCGGTGGGGCACAGATACGCAGTATTTT.

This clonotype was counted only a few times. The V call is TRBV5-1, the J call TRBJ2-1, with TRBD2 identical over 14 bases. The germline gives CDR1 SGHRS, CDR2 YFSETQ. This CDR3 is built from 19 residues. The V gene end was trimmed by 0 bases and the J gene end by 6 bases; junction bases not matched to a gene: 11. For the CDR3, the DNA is TGCGCCAGCAGCTTGGGGGGACTAGCGGGAGCGTTTTGGGGCAATGAGCAGTTCTTC. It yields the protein CASSLGGLAGAFWGNEQFF.

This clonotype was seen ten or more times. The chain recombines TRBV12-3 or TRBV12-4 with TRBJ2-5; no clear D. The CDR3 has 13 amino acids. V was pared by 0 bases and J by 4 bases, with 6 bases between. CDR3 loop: CASSLAWVETQYF. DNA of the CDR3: TGTGCCAGCAGTTTAGCGTGGGTAGAGACCCAGTACTTC.

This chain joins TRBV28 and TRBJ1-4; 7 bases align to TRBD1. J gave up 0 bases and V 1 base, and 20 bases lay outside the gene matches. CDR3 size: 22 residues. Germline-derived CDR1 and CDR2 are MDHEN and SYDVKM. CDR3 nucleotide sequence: TGTGCCAGCAGTTTATATTTCCGGCAAATAGGACAGGAATCTGCAACTAATGAAAAACTGTTTTTT. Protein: CASSLYFRQIGQESATNEKLFF.

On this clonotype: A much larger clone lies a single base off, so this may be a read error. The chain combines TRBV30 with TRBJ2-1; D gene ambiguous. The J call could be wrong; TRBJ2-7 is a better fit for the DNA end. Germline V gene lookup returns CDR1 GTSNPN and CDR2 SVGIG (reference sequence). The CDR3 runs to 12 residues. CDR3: CAWSGLGYEQYF. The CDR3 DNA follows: TGTGCCTGGAGTGGGCTGGGGTATGAGCAGTACTTC.

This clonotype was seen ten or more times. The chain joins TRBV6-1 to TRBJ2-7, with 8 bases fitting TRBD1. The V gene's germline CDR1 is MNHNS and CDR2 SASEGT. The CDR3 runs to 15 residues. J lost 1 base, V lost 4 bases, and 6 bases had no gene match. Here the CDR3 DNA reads TGTGCCAGCAGTGTCACAGGGGGTATGTCCTACGAGCAGTACTTC. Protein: CASSVTGGMSYEQYF.

CDR3: CAIRDQGTDTQYF. The CDR3 region has the DNA TGTGCCATCCGGGACCAGGGGACAGATACGCAGTATTTT. V and J are TRBV5-4 and TRBJ2-3, with D tentatively TRBD1 (6 bases). Trimming stripped 9 bases from V and 3 bases from J, with 14 bases between. Germline V lookup: CDR1 SGHNT, CDR2 YYREEE (reference sequence). This CDR3 spans 13 amino acids.

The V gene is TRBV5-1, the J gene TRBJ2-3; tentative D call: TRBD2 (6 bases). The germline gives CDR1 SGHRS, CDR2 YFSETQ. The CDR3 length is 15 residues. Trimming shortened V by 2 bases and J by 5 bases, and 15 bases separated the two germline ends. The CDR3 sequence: CASSLGPGAGDTQYF. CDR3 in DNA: TGCGCCAGCAGCTTAGGACCGGGAGCGGGAGATACGCAGTATTTT. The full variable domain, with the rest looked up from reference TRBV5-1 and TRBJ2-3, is KAGVTQTPRYLIKTRGQQVTLSCSPISGHRSVSWYQQTPGQGLQFLFEYFSETQRNKGNFPGRFSGRQFSNSRSEMNVSTLELGDSALYLCASSLGPGAGDTQYFGPGTRLTVL.

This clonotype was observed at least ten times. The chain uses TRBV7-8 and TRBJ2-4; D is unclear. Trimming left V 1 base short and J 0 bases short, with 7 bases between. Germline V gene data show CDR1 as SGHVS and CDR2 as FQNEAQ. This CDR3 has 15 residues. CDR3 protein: CASSLEMLAKNIQYF. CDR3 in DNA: TGTGCCAGCAGCTTAGAAATGTTAGCCAAAAACATTCAGTACTTC.

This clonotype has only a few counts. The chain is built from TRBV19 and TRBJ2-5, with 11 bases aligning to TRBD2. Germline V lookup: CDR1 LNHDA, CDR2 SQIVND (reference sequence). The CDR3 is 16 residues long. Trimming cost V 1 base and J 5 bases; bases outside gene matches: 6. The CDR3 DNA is TGTGCCAGTAGTATAGTGTCTAGCGGGAGGATGGAGACCCAGTACTTC. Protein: CASSIVSSGRMETQYF.